The T cell receptor (beta chain) under discussion was sequenced for a study of blood T cell repertoires in COVID-19. Clones were sequenced by immunoSEQ multiplex PCR, and TCRdb holds only the in-frame ones, with some missing. The sample comprises around 230,000 clones, approximately 88% of which are singletons, and 2% to 2.5% rests with the top ten. The CDR3 sequence is 15 residues long. Trimming cost V 0 bases and J 7 bases, with 13 bases left between them. CDR1 is SGHRS and CDR2 is YFSETQ in the germline V gene. Input material: PBMCs or T cells enriched from blood (not recorded which). The receptor was derived from a woman in her thirties or forties with acute COVID-19. The chain joins TRBV5-1 to TRBJ1-4; the D gene is possibly TRBD1 (5 bases). The CDR3 region is CASSLGRGLGEKLFF. The DNA of the CDR3 is TGCGCCAGCAGCTTGGGGCGGGGACTGGGTGAAAAACTGTTTTTT.